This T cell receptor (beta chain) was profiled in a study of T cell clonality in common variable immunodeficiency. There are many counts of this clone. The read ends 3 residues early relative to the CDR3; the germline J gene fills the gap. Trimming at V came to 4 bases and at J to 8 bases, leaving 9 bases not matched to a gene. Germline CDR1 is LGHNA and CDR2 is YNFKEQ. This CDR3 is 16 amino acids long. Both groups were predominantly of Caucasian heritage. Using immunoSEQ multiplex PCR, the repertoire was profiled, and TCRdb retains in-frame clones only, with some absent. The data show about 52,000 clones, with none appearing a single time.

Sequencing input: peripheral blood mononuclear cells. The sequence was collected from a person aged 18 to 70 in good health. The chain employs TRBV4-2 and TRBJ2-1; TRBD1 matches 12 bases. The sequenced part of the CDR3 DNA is TGTGCCAGCAGCCCTAGACCGGGACAGGGGGCGGATGAG. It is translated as CASSPRPGQGADE. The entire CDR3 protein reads CASSPRPGQGADEQFF.